A selection of T cell receptor beta chains follows, all from one sample in a study of cytomegalovirus exposure and HLA in healthy donors. Sequencing was performed with immunoSEQ multiplex PCR; in TCRdb, only in-frame clones are kept and a portion is missing. The profile shows about 110,000 clones, about three quarters of them singletons. Sequenced material: PBMCs. The receptors here all came from a woman in her sixties in good health and CMV-seropositive. Both conserved end residues are part of each CDR3. The D gene is left open where the match is weak. Clone size appears in some rows only: once, few, many, or a class for an expanded clone.

J gene | D gene | CDR3 length | clone size | V gene | CDR3 DNA | CDR3 protein
TRBJ2-2 | TRBD2 | 17 | - | TRBV5-4 | TGTGCCAGCAGCTTGGCCAAAAGCGGGAGAGGAACCGGGGAGCTGTTTTTT | CASSLAKSGRGTGELFF
TRBJ2-5 | TRBD1 | 16 | - | TRBV11-2 | TGTGCCAGCAGCTTAAATTCAGGACAGGGGTTGGAGACCCAGTACTTC | CASSLNSGQGLETQYF
TRBJ2-7 | - | 14 | - | TRBV5-1 | TGCGCCAGCAGCCCAACATGGTCGGGGTACGAGCAGTACTTC | CASSPTWSGYEQYF
TRBJ2-7 | - | 13 | - | TRBV12-5 | TGTGCTAGTACCTCAGGGGCTACCTACGAGCAGTACTTC | CASTSGATYEQYF
TRBJ1-2 | TRBD1 | 15 | - | TRBV18 | TGTGCCAGCTCACCACGGGCGGGACAGGGGAATGGCTACACCTTC | CASSPRAGQGNGYTF
TRBJ2-5 | - | 16 | once | TRBV5-5 | TGTGCCAGCAGCCCAGAAGACAGCCCCCGCCGGGAGACCCAGTACTTC | CASSPEDSPRRETQYF
TRBJ2-7 | TRBD2 | 15 | - | TRBV7-2 | TGTGCCAGCAGCTTAGCCGGGGACTATGTCAGCGAGCAGTACTTC | CASSLAGDYVSEQYF
TRBJ2-3 | - | 19 | few | TRBV6-1 | TGTGCCAGCAGTGACCCGAAGGACCCGACTACCTTTAGTGCGTATACGCAGTATTTT | CASSDPKDPTTFSAYTQYF
TRBJ1-5 | - | 15 | - | TRBV2 | TGTGCCAGCAGAACCCTGACGGGAATCAATCAGCCCCAGCATTTT | CASRTLTGINQPQHF
TRBJ1-3 | - | 19 | - | TRBV4-2 | TGTGCCAGCAGCCAAGATCTCCCCAACGCGGGGGGCTGGGGAAACACCATATATTTT | CASSQDLPNAGGWGNTIYF
TRBJ1-5 | - | 15 | - | TRBV19 | TGTGCCAGTAGTAGCACAGGGTTTTCCAATCAGCCCCAGCATTTT | CASSSTGFSNQPQHF
TRBJ1-1 | - | 12 | - | TRBV19 | TGTGCCAGTGAATCGTGGAGGGGTGAAGCTTTCTTT | CASESWRGEAFF
TRBJ2-3 | TRBD2 | 16 | - | TRBV9 | TGTGCCAGCAGCCCACTCACGACTAGCGGCACAGATACGCAGTATTTT | CASSPLTTSGTDTQYF
TRBJ2-6 | - | 15 | - | TRBV7-3 | TGTGCCAGCAGCAAAGCTCAGGTAGATGCCAACGTCCTGACTTTC | CASSKAQVDANVLTF
TRBJ2-5 | TRBD2 | 15 | - | TRBV2 | TGTGCCAGGAGTAAGCGGGAGGGCTTCGCGCATACCCAGTACTTC | CARSKREGFAHTQYF
TRBJ2-1 | - | 14 | - | TRBV12-1 | TGTCAATCCCACGGGGTTAGCTCCTACAATGAGCAGTTCTTC | CQSHGVSSYNEQFF
TRBJ2-7 | TRBD1 | 15 | - | TRBV14 | TGTGCCAGCAGCCGCAGACAGGGTGGTTACCACGAGCAGTACTTC | CASSRRQGGYHEQYF
TRBJ2-5 | TRBD1 | 12 | - | TRBV19 | TGTGCCAGTAGTATGGACAGGGAGACCCAGTACTTC | CASSMDRETQYF
TRBJ2-6 | TRBD1 | 19 | - | TRBV4-1 | TGCGCCAGCAGCCAAGGGGGACAGGGAAGGGTCTCTGGGGCCAACGTCCTGACTTTC | CASSQGGQGRVSGANVLTF
TRBJ2-2 | TRBD1 | 15 | - | TRBV9 | TGTGCCAGCAGCTTGCGACAGGGTGGCACCGGGGAGCTGTTTTTT | CASSLRQGGTGELFF
TRBJ2-7 | - | 15 | - | TRBV28 | TGTGCCAGCAGTTATATATTCCAGGGTAGATACGAGCAGTACTTC | CASSYIFQGRYEQYF
TRBJ1-2 | - | 14 | - | TRBV7-2 | TGTGCCAGCGTCGTGCCCCCTGGTGTTAGTGGCTACACCTTC | CASVVPPGVSGYTF
TRBJ1-2 | TRBD1 | 15 | - | TRBV7-9 | TGTGCCAGCAGCTTACCGGACAGGGACGAGAATGGCTACACCTTC | CASSLPDRDENGYTF
TRBJ1-1 | - | 16 | - | TRBV7-9 | TGTTCCAGCAGCTTACGGGGTAAGGGCTTGAACACTGAAGCTTTCTTT | CSSSLRGKGLNTEAFF
TRBJ2-7 | - | 15 | - | TRBV6-1 | TGTGCCAGCAGGAACCCCGGGGGTACTTCCTACGAGCAGTACTTC | CASRNPGGTSYEQYF
TRBJ2-7 | TRBD2 | 20 | - | TRBV5-4 | TGTGCCAGCAGCTGGACCCCCGATTGGCGGGAGCCCAGAAACTCCTACGAGCAGTACTTC | CASSWTPDWREPRNSYEQYF
TRBJ1-2 | - | 15 | - | TRBV19 | TGTGCCAGTAGATCGACAGGAGACGACTCCTATGGCTACACCTTC | CASRSTGDDSYGYTF
TRBJ2-5 | - | 13 | - | TRBV5-1 | TGCGCCAGCAGCACCTTACAATTCGAGACCCAGTACTTC | CASSTLQFETQYF
TRBJ2-6 | - | 16 | - | TRBV9 | TGTGCCAGCAGCGTAGCAGGGTCCTCTGGGGCCAACGTCCTGACTTTC | CASSVAGSSGANVLTF
TRBJ1-5 | TRBD1 | 14 | - | TRBV27 | TGTGCCAGCAGTTTATCCCCCGGGACAGGGACGCAGCATTTT | CASSLSPGTGTQHF
TRBJ1-4 | TRBD1 | 14 | few | TRBV6-1 | TGTGCCAGCAAGCTGGGACAGGGGGATGAAAAACTGTTTTTT | CASKLGQGDEKLFF
TRBJ1-6 | - | 16 | once | TRBV27 | TGTGCCAGCAGTTCAAAATCGACATCCCCGGGGGCACCCCTCCACTTT | CASSSKSTSPGAPLHF
TRBJ1-1 | - | 12 | - | TRBV29-1 | TGCAGCTCTGAGCGGGGGTTGGCTGAAGCTTTCTTT | CSSERGLAEAFF
TRBJ2-1 | - | 14 | - | TRBV7-6 | TGTGCCAGCAGCGCGGGACCCTTCTTTGATGAGCAGTTCTTC | CASSAGPFFDEQFF
TRBJ1-5 | - | 17 | - | TRBV19 | TGTGCCAGTACTCTCTTGTGGGTGGCGGGACCTAATCAGCCCCAGCATTTT | CASTLLWVAGPNQPQHF
TRBJ1-1 | TRBD1 | 15 | - | TRBV18 | TGTGCCAGCTCACCAACAAACAGGGGAGATACTGAAGCTTTCTTT | CASSPTNRGDTEAFF
TRBJ2-1 | TRBD2 | 14 | - | TRBV28 | TGTGCCAGCCTTTGGACTAGCGGGAGGGGTGAGCAGTTCTTC | CASLWTSGRGEQFF
TRBJ2-1 | - | 11 | - | TRBV20-1 | TGCAGTGCTAGCGGCGGGAATGAGCAGTTCTTC | CSASGGNEQFF
TRBJ1-1 | - | 18 | - | TRBV9 | TGTGCCAGCAGCGTAGCTCGGGCGGACATCACGGAGGGTACTGAAGCTTTCTTT | CASSVARADITEGTEAFF
TRBJ2-7 | - | 14 | - | TRBV7-9 | TGTTCCAGCAGCCAGGACAGAGCTGCCTACGAGCAGTACTTC | CSSSQDRAAYEQYF
TRBJ1-4 | - | 14 | - | TRBV19 | TGTGCCAGTAGTAGACAACACCTCCGTGAAAAACTGTTTTTT | CASSRQHLREKLFF
TRBJ2-3 | TRBD2 | 16 | - | TRBV5-1 | TGCGCCAGCAGCTCCGGGACTAGCGGGAGGGCCGAGGTCTTGTATTTT | CASSSGTSGRAEVLYF
TRBJ1-2 | - | 14 | few | TRBV7-9 | TGTGCCAGCAGCCTTAGCCAAGGGGGCTATGGCTACACCTTC | CASSLSQGGYGYTF
TRBJ1-2 | TRBD1 | 16 | - | TRBV28 | TGTGCCAGCTATAAATGGCAGGGGGGACGCACGGGTGGCTACACCTTC | CASYKWQGGRTGGYTF
TRBJ2-3 | TRBD1 | 14 | - | TRBV10-3 | TGTGCCATCAGTGAGCGGGACAGCCCAGATACGCAGTATTTT | CAISERDSPDTQYF
TRBJ2-5 | TRBD2 | 16 | - | TRBV13 | TGTGCCAGCAGCTTAGAGGGGGGGACTAGACAAGAGACCCAGTACTTC | CASSLEGGTRQETQYF
TRBJ1-1 | TRBD1 | 15 | few | TRBV5-4 | TGTGCCAGCAGCGTACAGACAGGGGGCGCTTCGGAAGCTTTCTTT | CASSVQTGGASEAFF
TRBJ1-5 | - | 13 | once | TRBV19 | TGTGCCAGTAGTACAGGGTTAAATCAGCCCCAGCATTTT | CASSTGLNQPQHF
TRBJ2-7 | TRBD2 | 15 | - | TRBV7-2 | TGTGCCAGCAGTCACACTAGCGGGAGCTCCTACGAGCAGTACTTC | CASSHTSGSSYEQYF
TRBJ1-1 | - | 13 | - | TRBV28 | TGTGCCAGCAGACGGGGGACTTACACTGAAGCTTTCTTT | CASRRGTYTEAFF
TRBJ1-5 | TRBD1 | 15 | few | TRBV28 | TGTGCCAGCAGTTTAGGAGGGGGCGAAAGTCAGCCCCAGCATTTT | CASSLGGGESQPQHF
TRBJ1-2 | - | 11 | - | TRBV10-2 | TGCGCCAGCGGCACGTCGGGGGGCTACACCTTC | CASGTSGGYTF
TRBJ2-7 | - | 14 | - | TRBV27 | TGTGCCAGCAGTTTATCGGGAACAGGGAACGAGCAGTACTTC | CASSLSGTGNEQYF